Given below is one T cell receptor beta chain in context. What it binds is unknown. These data come from a study of CD39 and CD103 CD8 tumor-infiltrating T cells. CD39 and CD103 defined DN, SP and DP subsets of CD3+CD4-CD8+CD45RA- TILs. Germline V gene sequence: CDR1 SGHAT, CDR2 FQNNGV. The CDR3 loop spans 13 amino acids. V lost 0 bases to trimming and J lost 5 bases, with 8 bases between them. Study-level results: Compared with DN, SP and blood memory CD8, DP TILs appeared more oligoclonal.

TCRdb keeps only in-frame clones here, not all; method: immunoSEQ multiplex PCR. Among some 2,400 clones, about 69% were seen once, and the ten largest hold approximately 13%. The receptor was isolated from a human donor with head and neck squamous cell carcinoma. Sequenced input: CD39- CD103- CD8+ T cells sorted from the tumor. Stated subset: CD103-CD39- double-negative CD45RA- CD8 T cells. The chain links TRBV11-2 to TRBJ2-7; the D is unclear. The chain's CDR3 is CASSLEVVDEQYF. In DNA form, the CDR3 reads TGTGCCAGCAGCTTAGAAGTTGTTGACGAGCAGTACTTC. Drawing the rest from reference TRBV11-2 and TRBJ2-7, the complete variable domain is EAGVAQSPRYKIIEKRQSVAFWCNPISGHATLYWYQQILGQGPKLLIQFQNNGVVDDSQLPKDRFSAERLKGVDSTLKIQPAKLEDSAVYLCASSLEVVDEQYFGPGTRLTVT.